The 27 T cell receptor beta chains presented below share a single source sample, sequenced in a study of spatial heterogeneity in lung cancer. MiXCR was run by TCRdb on the 5' RACE reads, yielding one entry per CDR3 protein. The sample carries fewer than 15,000 distinct CDR3 sequences, roughly 5.2% recorded once. Time point specified: sample taken at primary tumor resection. Material for sequencing was whole RNA from tumor, nontumor lung or frozen PBMC, left unsorted. The material was lung tumor tissue, obtained at surgery. These receptors all come from a human donor with early-stage non-small cell lung cancer.

This clonotype was picked up many times. Since it is a stray read in a library aimed at alpha chains, this beta chain has a size that is not meaningful. The chain is built from TRBV6-2 or TRBV6-3 and TRBJ2-3; the match to TRBD1 covers 8 bases. The CDR3 length is 14 residues. The germline V gene has CDR1 MNHEY and CDR2 SVGEGT. Trimming took 10 bases from V and 4 from J; bases not matched to a gene: 10. CDR3 loop: CAIRGRGLSDTQYF. The CDR3, as DNA: TGTGCCATTCGGGGCAGGGGGCTTTCAGATACGCAGTATTTT.

This clonotype was observed at least ten times. The library was designed around alpha chains, so this beta chain is a stray read whose abundance carries little weight. V gene TRBV12-3 or TRBV12-4 combines with J gene TRBJ1-5; D perhaps matches TRBD1 (5 bases). CDR3 length: 15 residues. Trimming cost V 2 bases and J 5 bases, with 13 bases left between them. The DNA for the CDR3 is TGTGCCAGCAGTTTAAAGGGGATCGGCTATCAGCCCCAGCATTTT. It codes for CASSLKGIGYQPQHF.

The table lists this clonotype with many counts. The library was built for alpha chains, so this beta chain is an off-target read and its size means little. V gene TRBV7-2 combines with J gene TRBJ2-7, with D possibly TRBD1 on 6 matching bases. Germline V CDR1 and CDR2: SGHTA, FQGNSA. The CDR3 length is 13 residues. The V and J ends lost 5 bases and 3 bases respectively, with 11 bases between them. CDR3 nucleotides: TGTGCCAGCAGCCGGGACACCTACTACGAGCAGTACTTC. Protein product: CASSRDTYYEQYF.

Worth noting for this clonotype: Little can be read into the size of this beta chain, an off-target read in a library designed for alpha chains. The genes are TRBV19 and TRBJ2-2; D tentatively fits TRBD1 or TRBD2 (5 bases each). Germline CDR1 is LNHDA and CDR2 is SQIVND (reference sequence). The V end lost 9 bases, the J end lost 2 bases, and 13 bases lay between the germline ends. The CDR3 runs to 14 residues. This chain's CDR3 is CASSGTVNTGELFF. The CDR3 DNA is TGTGCCAGCTCCGGGACGGTAAACACCGGGGAGCTGTTTTTT.

There are many counts of this clonotype. Within a library made for alpha chains, this beta chain is off target, and its count is uninformative. This chain uses TRBV20-1 with TRBJ1-4; 11 bases align to TRBD1. V was pared by 6 bases and J by 14 bases, with 8 bases of the junction left unmatched. There are 12 residues in the CDR3. Germline V gene sequence: CDR1 DFQATT, CDR2 SNEGSKA (reference sequence). The CDR3, as DNA: TGCAGTGCACGGACAGGGGGCAGGTTGCTGTTTTTT. Translating it yields CSARTGGRLLFF.

This clonotype was recorded many times. A library made for alpha chains picked up this beta chain off target, so its size means little. DNA for the CDR3: TGTGCCAGCAGCAACGCAGGGTGGACTGAAGCTTTCTTT. It encodes CASSNAGWTEAFF. The chain combines TRBV6-5 with TRBJ1-1, with D possibly TRBD1 on 5 matching bases. Germline-derived CDR1 and CDR2 are MNHEY and SVGAGI. CDR3 length: 13 amino acids. Trimming stripped 6 bases from V and 5 bases from J, with 13 bases between.

With respect to this clonotype: Because this beta chain is a stray read in a library intended to capture alpha chains, its abundance should not be given much weight. CDR3 residues: CASSYRPVPGELFF. The CDR3, as DNA: TGTGCCAGCAGCTACCGCCCGGTTCCCGGGGAGCTGTTTTTT. The rearrangement links TRBV7-2 to TRBJ2-2; D remains ambiguous. The CDR3 covers 14 residues. Trimming took 4 bases from V and 6 from J, leaving 12 bases between them. Germline CDR1 SGHTA, CDR2 FQGNSA.

The sample holds many counts of this clonotype. The library was built for alpha chains, so this beta chain is an off-target read and its size means little. J is TRBJ2-2 and V is TRBV7-2; 12 nucleotides agree with TRBD2. J gave up 4 bases and V 4 bases, and 7 bases lay outside the gene matches. Germline V CDR1 and CDR2: SGHTA, FQGNSA. This CDR3 is built from 17 residues. CDR3 in DNA: TGTGCCAGCAGCTCCCTAGCGGGGGGGCCGGGCACCGGGGAGCTGTTTTTT. The encoded protein is CASSSLAGGPGTGELFF. The full variable domain, in which reference TRBV7-2 and TRBJ2-2 provide the parts outside the CDR3, is GAGVSQSPSNKVTEKGKDVELRCDPISGHTALYWYRQSLGQGLEFLIYFQGNSAPDKSGLPSDRFSAERTGGSVSTLTIQRTQQEDSAVYLCASSSLAGGPGTGELFFGEGSRLTVL.

Many counts were recorded for this clonotype. This beta chain was picked up by a library intended for alpha chains and is off target, so its count carries little meaning. The chain uses TRBV7-2 and TRBJ2-1, with D possibly matching TRBD2 (5 bases). The germline V and J ends were trimmed by 2 bases and 6 bases, with 8 bases remaining between them. The CDR3 runs 13 residues. Germline CDR1 SGHTA, CDR2 FQGNSA. This chain's CDR3 is CASSLTSFNEQFF. As DNA, the CDR3 is TGTGCCAGCAGCTTAACTAGTTTCAATGAGCAGTTCTTC.

This clonotype occurred many times. As an off-target read in a library built for alpha chains, this beta chain has a frequency of little significance. This sequence joins TRBV12-3 or TRBV12-4 and TRBJ1-6; tentatively, D is TRBD1 (6 bases). The CDR3 has 14 residues. Trimming took 7 bases from V and 10 from J, leaving 17 bases between them. The CDR3, as DNA: TGTGCCAGCACCCCGACGGGGGCCCACTCACCCCTCCACTTT. Amino acid sequence: CASTPTGAHSPLHF.

A remark on this clonotype: This beta chain slipped into a library made for alpha chains as a stray read, so its size is not meaningful. The V gene is TRBV9, the J gene TRBJ2-1, with D possibly being TRBD2 (6 bases). Trimming stripped 3 bases from V and 0 bases from J, with 10 bases between. CDR1 is SGDLS, CDR2 YYNGEE, per germline. The CDR3 extends over 15 amino acids. CDR3 protein: CASSAGLHSYNEQFF. CDR3 coding DNA: TGTGCCAGCAGCGCAGGACTACACTCCTACAATGAGCAGTTCTTC.

The sample holds many counts of this clonotype. For a library built for alpha chains, this beta chain is a stray read; little rests on its size. CDR3 protein: CASSSGQGRSGELFF. The CDR3 bases are TGTGCCAGCAGCTCGGGACAGGGGCGTTCGGGGGAGCTGTTTTTT. The chain employs TRBV5-6 and TRBJ2-2; 10 nucleotides line up with TRBD1. The germline CDR1 and CDR2 sequences are SGHDT and YYEEEE. V was pared by 3 bases and J by 8 bases, with 7 bases of the junction left unmatched. This CDR3 region has 15 residues.

This clonotype was seen repeatedly, ten times or more. This beta chain represents an off-target read in a library built for alpha chains; its size is of limited meaning. The rearrangement links TRBV7-6 to TRBJ2-3, with 10 bases lining up with TRBD2. With V trimmed by 5 bases and J by 5 bases, 13 bases remained unmatched. Looked up from germline, CDR1 is SGHVS and CDR2 is FNYEAQ. CDR3 length: 17 amino acids. CDR3 region: CASSLGGLAGVKDTQYF. The CDR3 DNA reads TGTGCCAGCAGCCTTGGGGGGCTAGCGGGAGTTAAAGATACGCAGTATTTT.

This clonotype appeared many times. Since the library was made to target alpha chains, this beta chain is a stray read and its abundance is not meaningful. The chain recombines TRBV20-1 with TRBJ2-1, with TRBD2 matching over 9 bases. The germline V gene encodes CDR1 DFQATT and CDR2 SNEGSKA (reference sequence). V lost 6 bases to trimming and J lost 3 bases; unmatched junction nucleotides: 9. This CDR3 region has 15 residues. As DNA, the CDR3 is TGCAGTGCCAACATCGCGGGGGGGAACTACAATGAGCAGTTCTTC. This codes for CSANIAGGNYNEQFF.

The table lists this clonotype with many counts. This beta chain is an off-target read within a library intended for alpha chains, so its frequency means little. The chain combines TRBV18 with TRBJ1-2; D perhaps matches TRBD1 (5 bases). The CDR3 sequence is 13 residues long. Trimming removed 3 bases at V and 3 bases at J, with 8 bases between. Germline V gene lookup returns CDR1 KGHSH and CDR2 LQKENI. The CDR3 here is CASSPTEDYGYTF. The CDR3 coding sequence is TGTGCCAGCTCACCGACAGAAGACTATGGCTACACCTTC.

This clonotype showed up many times. This beta chain is off target for a library built for alpha chains, so its abundance means little. The chain recombines TRBV24-1 with TRBJ2-1; a weak D match, TRBD1 (5 bases). The germline V gene has CDR1 KGHDR and CDR2 SFDVKD. The germline V and J ends were trimmed by 4 bases and 4 bases, with 10 bases remaining between them. The CDR3 covers 14 residues. The CDR3 DNA sequence: TGTGCCACCAGTGACTCAAACAGGTACAATGAGCAGTTCTTC. It specifies CATSDSNRYNEQFF.

Ten or more counts support this clonotype. This beta chain is an unintended read in a library built for alpha chains; its size means little. The chain has TRBV5-1 and TRBJ2-7; D unclear. This CDR3 is built from 13 residues. Germline assignment: CDR1 SGHRS and CDR2 YFSETQ. Trimming shortened V by 7 bases and J by 3 bases, and 14 bases separated the two germline ends. This chain's CDR3 is CASCHIPCYEQYF. The CDR3 nucleotides are TGCGCCAGCTGCCACATCCCTTGCTACGAGCAGTACTTC.

This clonotype has ten or more counts. The library was designed around alpha chains, so this beta chain is a stray read whose abundance carries little weight. V gene TRBV20-1 combines with J gene TRBJ2-2; 9 nucleotides agree with TRBD2. The J segment lost 5 bases and the V segment lost 3 bases, leaving 7 bases of the junction unmatched. This CDR3 region has 15 residues. Germline lookup yields CDR1 DFQATT and CDR2 SNEGSKA (reference sequence). CDR3 region: CSASPQGLATGELFF. In DNA, the CDR3 is TGCAGTGCTAGTCCCCAGGGACTAGCTACCGGGGAGCTGTTTTTT.

This clonotype has ten or more counts. This beta chain came through as a stray read in a library set up for alpha chains, and its size says little. The rearrangement uses TRBV7-9 and TRBJ2-2; possible D gene TRBD1, 6 bases. The length of the CDR3 is 14 residues. Germline V gene data show CDR1 as SEHNR and CDR2 as FQNEAQ (reference sequence). Deletions cut 5 bases from V and 5 bases from J, with 12 bases between. The DNA for the CDR3 is TGTGCCAGCAGCCCCGGACAGCTGACCGGGGAGCTGTTTTTT. This translates into CASSPGQLTGELFF.

This clonotype turned up a few times. This beta chain lies outside the target of a library built for alpha chains; its clone size means little. The chain uses TRBV4-3 and TRBJ2-7, with D uncertain. From germline, CDR1 is LGHNA and CDR2 YSLEER. The V end lost 0 bases, the J end lost 7 bases, and 7 bases lay between the germline ends. The CDR3 covers 12 residues. CDR3 residues: CASSQDNGEQYF. The CDR3 coding sequence is TGCGCCAGCAGCCAAGATAATGGGGAGCAGTACTTC.

The sample holds many counts of this clonotype. This beta chain lies outside the target of a library built for alpha chains; its clone size means little. V is TRBV24-1 and J is TRBJ1-2, with unresolved D. Germline V gene data show CDR1 as KGHDR and CDR2 as SFDVKD. With 0 bases removed from V and 7 bases from J, the gap between germline ends came to 8 bases. CDR3 length: 13 residues. The CDR3 sequence is CATSDLIAAGYTF. The CDR3 DNA is TGTGCCACCAGTGATTTGATCGCAGCTGGCTACACCTTC.

This clonotype was counted ten times or more. This beta chain came through as a stray read in a library set up for alpha chains, and its size says little. The chain recombines TRBV20-1 with TRBJ2-3, with 10 bases lining up with TRBD2. The V segment lost 5 bases and the J segment 4 bases; nucleotides outside the gene matches: 6. This CDR3 has 14 amino acids. Germline CDR1 and CDR2: DFQATT and SNEGSKA (reference sequence). CDR3: CSAPSGRAPDTQYF. CDR3 in DNA: TGCAGTGCTCCAAGCGGGAGGGCCCCAGATACGCAGTATTTT.

This clonotype is medium-sized within its sample. The library was designed around alpha chains, so this beta chain is a stray read whose abundance carries little weight. The CDR3 DNA reads TGTGCCAGCAGCCCCCGGCAGGGTAGGGGGAACACTGAAGCTTTCTTT. Amino acids: CASSPRQGRGNTEAFF. This chain joins TRBV13 and TRBJ1-1; D is possibly TRBD1 (5 bases). The CDR3 extends over 16 amino acids. CDR1 is PRHDT, CDR2 FYEKMQ, per germline (reference sequence). Trimming pared 5 bases from V and 1 base from J, leaving 17 bases between.

This clonotype qualifies as medium-sized. For a library built for alpha chains, this beta chain is a stray read; little rests on its size. V usage is TRBV4-3 and J usage is TRBJ2-6, with TRBD1 matching 7 bases. CDR3 length: 21 residues. CDR1 and CDR2 (germline): LGHNA, YSLEER. V trimming: 0 bases; J trimming: 0 bases; junction bases outside the gene matches: 14. CDR3 nucleotides: TGCGCCAGCAGCCAAGATCAGGGAAGGGACAGCTTGTTCTCTGGGGCCAACGTCCTGACTTTC. Its protein is CASSQDQGRDSLFSGANVLTF.

This clonotype was seen at least ten times. The library was built for alpha chains, so this beta chain is an off-target read and its size means little. The CDR3 region is CSTSGTSDTGELFF. The DNA for the CDR3 is TGCAGCACCTCCGGGACTAGCGACACCGGGGAGCTGTTTTTT. The V call is TRBV29-1, the J call TRBJ2-2, with 10 bases matching TRBD2. The CDR3 is 14 amino acids. Germline loops: CDR1 SQVTM, CDR2 ANQGSEA. The J segment lost 3 bases and the V segment lost 8 bases, leaving 6 bases of the junction unmatched.

This clonotype was seen ten or more times. Because this beta chain is a stray read in a library intended to capture alpha chains, its abundance should not be given much weight. The chain links TRBV30 to TRBJ2-3; unclear D gene. CDR1 is GTSNPN and CDR2 is SVGIG in the germline V gene (reference sequence). With 2 bases removed from V and 3 bases from J, the gap between germline ends came to 6 bases. The CDR3 is 12 residues long. The CDR3 nucleotides read TGTGCCTGGAGTACAGTAACAGATACGCAGTATTTT. It codes for CAWSTVTDTQYF.

The sample holds many counts of this clonotype. The size of this beta chain means little, since it is a stray read in a library made for alpha chains. The chain joins TRBV28 to TRBJ1-6; unclear D gene. Between the trimmed V and J ends, which lost 6 bases and 10 bases, there was a span of 19 bases. The CDR3 loop spans 15 amino acids. Germline assignment: CDR1 MDHEN and CDR2 SYDVKM. The CDR3 protein is CASRPQRAFKSPLHF. The CDR3, as DNA: TGTGCCAGCAGACCGCAGAGGGCTTTTAAATCACCCCTCCACTTT.